The rows below give T cell receptor beta chains drawn from one sample of a study of cytomegalovirus exposure and HLA in healthy donors. Generated by immunoSEQ multiplex PCR, the TCRdb table keeps only in-frame clones and is missing some. Of approximately 190,000 clones listed, roughly nine tenths were seen once; the top ten hold roughly 0.98%. Sequencing input: PBMCs. These receptors came from a boy between 2 and 10 years old in good health and CMV-seronegative. The CDR3 runs from the conserved cysteine through the conserved F or W. A D gene is named only where the DNA matches it firmly. Clone size is not always given. Where it is, it says once, few, many or a class for expanded clones.

few	TRBD1	TRBV5-1	TRBJ2-7	TGCGCCAGCAGCTTGTATCAGGGGGCCTACGAGCAGTACTTC	CASSLYQGAYEQYF
NA	TRBD1	TRBV5-4	TRBJ2-7	TGTGCCAGCAGCCTAAAGGGACAGCTCTACGAGCAGTACTTC	CASSLKGQLYEQYF
NA	TRBD1	TRBV6-5	TRBJ2-3	TGTGCCAGCAGTTACGACAGGGGGCGGTCAGATACGCAGTATTTT	CASSYDRGRSDTQYF
NA	TRBD2	TRBV2	TRBJ2-7	TGTGCCAGCAGTGAAGGGGGCGGGGGGATTTACGAGCAGTACTTC	CASSEGGGGIYEQYF
NA	TRBD2	TRBV5-4	TRBJ2-7	TGTGCCAGCAGCCCCGGACTAGCGGGTGACTACGAGCAGTACTTC	CASSPGLAGDYEQYF
NA	NA	TRBV6-1	TRBJ2-7	TGTGCCAGTGCAGGGTTTGTAGACGAGCAGTACTTC	CASAGFVDEQYF
NA	TRBD1	TRBV7-9	TRBJ2-7	TGTGCCAGCAGCTTTCGGGACAGGGCCTACGAGCAGTACTTC	CASSFRDRAYEQYF
NA	TRBD1	TRBV7-3	TRBJ2-5	TGTGCCAGCAGCTCCCAAGGGGGCGAAGAGACCCAGTACTTC	CASSSQGGEETQYF
NA	NA	TRBV6-1	TRBJ1-2	TGTGCCAGCAGTGTACGGGGGATGGAGAACTATGGCTACACCTTC	CASSVRGMENYGYTF
NA	TRBD1	TRBV28	TRBJ1-1	TGTGCCAGCAGTATCCGACAGGGGGCTGGAAACACTGAAGCTTTCTTT	CASSIRQGAGNTEAFF
once	NA	TRBV5-4	TRBJ1-1	TGTGCCAGCAGCCCCGCAGGGGTTGGGAACACTGAAGCTTTCTTT	CASSPAGVGNTEAFF
once	NA	TRBV7-6	TRBJ2-1	TGTGCCAGCAGCCTCCGGATCGGGGACAATGAGCAGTTCTTC	CASSLRIGDNEQFF
NA	NA	TRBV7-8	TRBJ1-3	TGTGCCAGCAGCTTAACCAGGGGATTAAACACCATATATTTT	CASSLTRGLNTIYF
NA	NA	TRBV11-2	TRBJ2-2	TGTGCCAGCAGCTTATACAGGTTAACAAACACCGGGGAGCTGTTTTTT	CASSLYRLTNTGELFF
NA	TRBD2	TRBV27	TRBJ2-7	TGTGCCAGCAGTTTAGGCACTAGCGGGAGAGGTGAGCAGTACTTC	CASSLGTSGRGEQYF
NA	NA	TRBV30	TRBJ2-5	TGTGCCTGGAGTGTAAACAGGTTTAATGAGCAGTACTTC	CAWSVNRFNEQYF
NA	TRBD1	TRBV25-1	TRBJ1-1	TGTGCCAGCAGCGGACAGGCGAACACTGAAGCTTTCTTT	CASSGQANTEAFF
NA	NA	TRBV11-2	TRBJ1-1	TGTGCCAGCAGTCACGCCGGGGGGGTTGCTGAAGCTTTCTTT	CASSHAGGVAEAFF
NA	TRBD1	TRBV5-1	TRBJ2-7	TGCGCCAGCAGCCCCGGAACCGGACAGGGATACGAGCAGTACTTC	CASSPGTGQGYEQYF
NA	NA	TRBV19	TRBJ1-5	TGTGCCACTCAGGAGAGGGCAGGCGGCAATCAGCCCCAGCATTTT	CATQERAGGNQPQHF
NA	TRBD2	TRBV27	TRBJ2-7	TGTGCCAGCAGTCCTCGGACTAGCGGGGGGGTACTTTACGAGCAGTACTTC	CASSPRTSGGVLYEQYF
NA	NA	TRBV5-1	TRBJ2-3	TGCGCCAGCAGCAGGGGTCAGACAGATACGCAGTATTTT	CASSRGQTDTQYF
NA	TRBD2	TRBV27	TRBJ2-1	TGTGCCAGCAGTTGGGTAGCGGGAGTTAATGAGCAGTTCTTC	CASSWVAGVNEQFF
NA	NA	TRBV27	TRBJ1-5	TGTGCCAGCAGTTTATCAGGGGTTCAGCCCCAGCATTTT	CASSLSGVQPQHF
NA	TRBD1	TRBV11-2	TRBJ1-2	TGTGCCAGCAGCTCCGTTTCCGGGACAGAAATTTTTAACTATGGCTACACCTTC	CASSSVSGTEIFNYGYTF
NA	NA	TRBV10-3	TRBJ1-1	TGTGCCATCAGTTTACAGGGAGGGGGAAGCACTGAAGCTTTCTTT	CAISLQGGGSTEAFF
NA	TRBD2	TRBV29-1	TRBJ2-3	TGCAGCGTGGCCGGGACTAGCGCCTTGACAGATACGCAGTATTTT	CSVAGTSALTDTQYF
NA	TRBD1	TRBV6-1	TRBJ2-2	TGTGCCAGCAGACAGGGGGCACAGACCGGGGAGCTGTTTTTT	CASRQGAQTGELFF
NA	NA	TRBV10-3	TRBJ1-1	TGTGCCGCCTGGACACCCGGAGTTTTGAACACTGAAGCTTTCTTT	CAAWTPGVLNTEAFF
NA	TRBD1	TRBV7-9	TRBJ2-5	TGTGCCAGCGCAACACAGGGGGCAGGTGAGCAGTACTTC	CASATQGAGEQYF
NA	NA	TRBV30	TRBJ2-5	TGTGCCTGGAGCGCCCGGCAAGAGACCCAGTACTTC	CAWSARQETQYF
NA	NA	TRBV19	TRBJ1-1	TGTGCCAGTAGTATTGACGGGGGACGAGGCACTGAAGCTTTCTTT	CASSIDGGRGTEAFF
NA	NA	TRBV6-1	TRBJ2-5	TGTGCCAGCGAGTTACAAGAGACCCAGTACTTC	CASELQETQYF
NA	NA	TRBV19	TRBJ2-2	TGTGCCAGTTCTTTGAGTACCGGGGAGCTGTTTTTT	CASSLSTGELFF
NA	NA	TRBV30	TRBJ1-5	TGTGCCTGGAGTGTACGGGAGGGGCAGCCCCAGCATTTT	CAWSVREGQPQHF
once	NA	TRBV28	TRBJ1-1	TGTGCCAGCAGTCGGGAGTTGAACACTGAAGCTTTCTTT	CASSRELNTEAFF
NA	TRBD1	TRBV2	TRBJ1-1	TGTGCCAGCTCGATTGGGACAGGGGGCGCTGAAGCTTTCTTT	CASSIGTGGAEAFF
once	TRBD1	TRBV7-9	TRBJ1-1	TGTGCCAGCACCTCCCCGGGACAGACCACTGAAGCTTTCTTT	CASTSPGQTTEAFF
NA	NA	TRBV2	TRBJ2-4	TGTGCCAGCAAGGTCGGCACGGAGGGTGGTATTCAGTACTTC	CASKVGTEGGIQYF
NA	TRBD2	TRBV5-1	TRBJ2-4	TGCGCCAGCACCCCAGCGGGAGTTGGCAAAAACATTCAGTACTTC	CASTPAGVGKNIQYF
NA	TRBD1	TRBV5-1	TRBJ2-3	TGCGCCAGCAGCTTAGACAGGGTTTTTGATACGCAGTATTTT	CASSLDRVFDTQYF
NA	TRBD2	TRBV30	TRBJ2-5	TGTGCCTGCACGACTAGCTCGGAGACCCAGTACTTC	CACTTSSETQYF
NA	NA	TRBV28	TRBJ2-2	TGTGCCAGCAGTTCAGGGGTAGGGGCCGGGGAGCTGTTTTTT	CASSSGVGAGELFF
NA	TRBD1	TRBV2	TRBJ1-3	TGTGCCAGCAGTCTGGACAGGGTTGGAAACACCATATATTTT	CASSLDRVGNTIYF
once	NA	TRBV6-1	TRBJ1-6	TGTGCCAGCAGGGACCCCGGGAGCGACAATTCACCCCTCCACTTT	CASRDPGSDNSPLHF
NA	NA	TRBV4-2	TRBJ2-2	TGTGCCAGCAGCCCGCTTCGAGCGTCCACCGGGGAGCTGTTTTTT	CASSPLRASTGELFF
NA	NA	TRBV6-1	TRBJ2-7	TGTGCCAGCAGGCAACAATCCGGGACAACTTACGAGCAGTACTTC	CASRQQSGTTYEQYF
NA	TRBD2	TRBV5-1	TRBJ2-1	TGCGCCAGCAGCCTAGAGCGGGGGAAACACAATGAGCAGTTCTTC	CASSLERGKHNEQFF
NA	TRBD2	TRBV27	TRBJ2-7	TGTGCCAGCAGTAAAAAGCGGGAGGGCCGCTACGAGCAGTACTTC	CASSKKREGRYEQYF
NA	NA	TRBV28	TRBJ2-1	TGTGCCAGCAGAGGGGGAAATGAGCAGTTCTTC	CASRGGNEQFF